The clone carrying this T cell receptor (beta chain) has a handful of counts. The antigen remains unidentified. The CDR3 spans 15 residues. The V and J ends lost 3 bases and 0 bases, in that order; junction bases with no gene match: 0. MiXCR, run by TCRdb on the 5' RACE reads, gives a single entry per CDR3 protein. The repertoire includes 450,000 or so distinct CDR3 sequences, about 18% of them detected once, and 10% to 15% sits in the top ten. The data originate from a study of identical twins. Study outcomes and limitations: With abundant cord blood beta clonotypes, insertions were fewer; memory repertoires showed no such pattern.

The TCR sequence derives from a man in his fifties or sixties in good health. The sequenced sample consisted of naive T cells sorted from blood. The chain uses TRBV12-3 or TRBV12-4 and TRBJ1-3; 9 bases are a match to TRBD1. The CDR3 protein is CASSLTGGSGNTIYF. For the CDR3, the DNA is TGTGCCAGCAGTTTGACAGGGGGCTCTGGAAACACCATATATTTT.